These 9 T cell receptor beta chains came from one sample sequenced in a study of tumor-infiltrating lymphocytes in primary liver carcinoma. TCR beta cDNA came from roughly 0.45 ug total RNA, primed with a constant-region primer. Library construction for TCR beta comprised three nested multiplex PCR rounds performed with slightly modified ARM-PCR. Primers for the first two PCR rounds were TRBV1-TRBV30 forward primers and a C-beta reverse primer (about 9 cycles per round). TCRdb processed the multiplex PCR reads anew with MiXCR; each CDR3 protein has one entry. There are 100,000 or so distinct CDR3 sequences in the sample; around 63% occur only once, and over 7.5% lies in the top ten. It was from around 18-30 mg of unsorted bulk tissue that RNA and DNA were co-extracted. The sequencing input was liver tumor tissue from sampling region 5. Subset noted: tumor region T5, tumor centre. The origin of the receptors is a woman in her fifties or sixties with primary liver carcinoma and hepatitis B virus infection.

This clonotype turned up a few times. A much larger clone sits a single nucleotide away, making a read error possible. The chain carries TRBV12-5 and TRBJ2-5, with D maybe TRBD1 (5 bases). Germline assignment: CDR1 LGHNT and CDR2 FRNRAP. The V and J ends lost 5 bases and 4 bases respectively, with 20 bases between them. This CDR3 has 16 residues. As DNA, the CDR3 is TGTGCTAGTGGTAACCCGACAGTTGGGCGTAGAGAGACCCAGTACTTC. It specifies CASGNPTVGRRETQYF.

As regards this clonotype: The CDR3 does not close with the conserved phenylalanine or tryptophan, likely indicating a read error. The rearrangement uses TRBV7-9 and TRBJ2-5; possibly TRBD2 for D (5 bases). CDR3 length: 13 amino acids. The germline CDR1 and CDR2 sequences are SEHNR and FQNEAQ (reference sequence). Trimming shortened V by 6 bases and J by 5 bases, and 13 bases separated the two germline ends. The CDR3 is CASSPRESETQYL. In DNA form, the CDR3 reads TGTGCCAGCAGTCCAAGGGAGAGCGAGACCCAGTACCTC.

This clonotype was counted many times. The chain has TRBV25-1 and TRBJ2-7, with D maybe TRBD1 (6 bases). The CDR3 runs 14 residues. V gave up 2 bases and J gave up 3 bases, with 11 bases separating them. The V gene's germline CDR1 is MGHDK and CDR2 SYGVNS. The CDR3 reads CASSEGQGYYEQYF. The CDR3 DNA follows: TGTGCCAGCAGTGAAGGTCAGGGGTACTACGAGCAGTACTTC.

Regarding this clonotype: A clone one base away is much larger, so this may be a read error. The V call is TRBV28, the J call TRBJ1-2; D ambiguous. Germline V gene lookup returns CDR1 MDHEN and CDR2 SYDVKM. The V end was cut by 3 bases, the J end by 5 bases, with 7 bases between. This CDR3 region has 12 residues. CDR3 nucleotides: TGTGCCAGCAGTTTGGCAGTATATGGCTACACCTTC. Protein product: CASSLAVYGYTF.

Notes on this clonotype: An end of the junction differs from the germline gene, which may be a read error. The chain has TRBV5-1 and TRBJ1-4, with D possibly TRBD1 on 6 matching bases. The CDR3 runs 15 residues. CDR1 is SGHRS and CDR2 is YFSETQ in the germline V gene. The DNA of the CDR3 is TGCGCCAGCAGCTTAGGACAGAGCGGCCATGAAATACTGTTTTTT. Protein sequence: CASSLGQSGHEILFF.

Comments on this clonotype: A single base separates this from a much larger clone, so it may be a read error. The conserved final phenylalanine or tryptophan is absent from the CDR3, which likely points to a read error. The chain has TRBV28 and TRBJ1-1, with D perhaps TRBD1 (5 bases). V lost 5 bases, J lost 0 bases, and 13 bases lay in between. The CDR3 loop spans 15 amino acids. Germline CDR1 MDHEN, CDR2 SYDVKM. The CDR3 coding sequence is TGTGCCAGCAGTGGAAGGACACCAGTGAACACTGAAGCTTTCCTT. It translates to CASSGRTPVNTEAFL.

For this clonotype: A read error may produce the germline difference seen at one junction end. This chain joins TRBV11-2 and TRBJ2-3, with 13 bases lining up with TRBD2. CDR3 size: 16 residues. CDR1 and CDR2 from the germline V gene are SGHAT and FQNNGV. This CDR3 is CASNPQLAGGINTQYF. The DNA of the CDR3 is TGTGCTAGCAACCCCCAACTAGCGGGAGGGATCAATACGCAGTATTTT. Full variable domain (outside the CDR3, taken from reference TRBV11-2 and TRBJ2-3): EAGVAQSPRYKIIEKRQSVAFWCNPISGHATLYWYQQILGQGPKLLIQFQNNGVVDDSQLPKDRFSAERLKGVDSTLKIQPAKLEDSAVYLCASNPQLAGGINTQYFGPGTRLTVL.

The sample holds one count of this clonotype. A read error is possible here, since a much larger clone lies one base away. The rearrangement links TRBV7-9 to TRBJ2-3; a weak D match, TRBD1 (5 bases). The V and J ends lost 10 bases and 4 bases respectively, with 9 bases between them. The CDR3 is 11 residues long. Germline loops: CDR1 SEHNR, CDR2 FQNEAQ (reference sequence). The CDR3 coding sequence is TGTGCCAACAGGCTTTCAGATACGCAGTATTTT. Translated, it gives CANRLSDTQYF.

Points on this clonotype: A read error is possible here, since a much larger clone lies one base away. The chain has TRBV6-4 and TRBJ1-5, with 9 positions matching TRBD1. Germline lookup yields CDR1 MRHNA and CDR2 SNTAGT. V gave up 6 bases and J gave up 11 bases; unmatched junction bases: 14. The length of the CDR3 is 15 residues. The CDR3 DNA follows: TGTGCCAGCAGACTTAACAGGGGGCGCCGACAGGCCCAGCATTTT. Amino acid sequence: CASRLNRGRRQAQHF.